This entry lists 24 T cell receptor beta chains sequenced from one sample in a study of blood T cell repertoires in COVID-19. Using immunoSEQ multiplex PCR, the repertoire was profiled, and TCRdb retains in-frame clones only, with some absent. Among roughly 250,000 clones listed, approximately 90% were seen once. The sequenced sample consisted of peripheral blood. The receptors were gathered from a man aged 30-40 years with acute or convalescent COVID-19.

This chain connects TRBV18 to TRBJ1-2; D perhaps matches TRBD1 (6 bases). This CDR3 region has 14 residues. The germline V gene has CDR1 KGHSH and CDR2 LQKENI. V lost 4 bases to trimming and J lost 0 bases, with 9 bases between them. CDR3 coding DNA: TGTGCCAGCTCACAGGACAGCGCTAACTATGGCTACACCTTC. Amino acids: CASSQDSANYGYTF.

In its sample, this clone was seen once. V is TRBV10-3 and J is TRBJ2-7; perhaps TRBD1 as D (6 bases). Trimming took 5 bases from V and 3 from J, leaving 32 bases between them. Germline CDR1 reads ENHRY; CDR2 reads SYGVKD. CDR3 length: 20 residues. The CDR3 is CAISKGHIAPEGSNSYEQYF. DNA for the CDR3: TGTGCCATCAGTAAGGGACATATCGCGCCGGAAGGTTCCAATAGCTACGAGCAGTACTTC.

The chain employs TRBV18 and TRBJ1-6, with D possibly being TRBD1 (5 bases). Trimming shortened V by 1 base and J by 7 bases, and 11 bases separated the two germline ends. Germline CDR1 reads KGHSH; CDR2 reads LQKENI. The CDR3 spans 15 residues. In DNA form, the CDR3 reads TGTGCCAGCTCACCACAGGAGGGGTCAAATTCACCCCTCCACTTT. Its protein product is CASSPQEGSNSPLHF. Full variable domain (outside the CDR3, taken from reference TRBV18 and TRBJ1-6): NAGVMQNPRHLVRRRGQEARLRCSPMKGHSHVYWYRQLPEEGLKFMVYLQKENIIDESGMPKERFSAEFPKEGPSILRIQQVVRGDSAAYFCASSPQEGSNSPLHFGNGTRLTVT.

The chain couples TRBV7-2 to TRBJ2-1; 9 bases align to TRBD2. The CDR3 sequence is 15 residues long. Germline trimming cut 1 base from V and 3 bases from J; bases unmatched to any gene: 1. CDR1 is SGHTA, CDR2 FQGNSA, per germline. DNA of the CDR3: TGTGCCAGCAGCTTAGGCGGGAGGGACTACAATGAGCAGTTCTTC. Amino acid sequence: CASSLGGRDYNEQFF.

CDR3 residues: CASSPQTELMNTEAFF. CDR3 DNA sequence: TGTGCCAGCAGCCCCCAGACAGAGCTAATGAACACTGAAGCTTTCTTT. The chain joins TRBV9 to TRBJ1-1; maybe TRBD1 (5 bases). V was clipped by 4 bases and J by 0 bases, with 16 bases between them. The germline gives CDR1 SGDLS, CDR2 YYNGEE. This CDR3 is built from 16 residues.

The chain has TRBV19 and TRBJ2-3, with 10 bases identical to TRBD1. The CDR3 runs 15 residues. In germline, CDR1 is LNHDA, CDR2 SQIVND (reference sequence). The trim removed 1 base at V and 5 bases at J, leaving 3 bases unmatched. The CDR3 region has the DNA TGTGCCAGTAGTATAGCCGGGACAGGGGAAGATACGCAGTATTTT. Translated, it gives CASSIAGTGEDTQYF. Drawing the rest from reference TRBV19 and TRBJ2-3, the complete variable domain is DGGITQSPKYLFRKEGQNVTLSCEQNLNHDAMYWYRQDPGQGLRLIYYSQIVNDFQKGDIAEGYSVSREKKESFPLTVTSAQKNPTAFYLCASSIAGTGEDTQYFGPGTRLTVL.

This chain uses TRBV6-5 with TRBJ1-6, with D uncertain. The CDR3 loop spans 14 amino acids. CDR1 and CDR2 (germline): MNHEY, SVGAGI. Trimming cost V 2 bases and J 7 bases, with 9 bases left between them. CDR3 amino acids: CASSYSWANSPLHF. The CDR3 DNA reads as TGTGCCAGCAGTTACAGCTGGGCAAATTCACCCCTCCACTTT.

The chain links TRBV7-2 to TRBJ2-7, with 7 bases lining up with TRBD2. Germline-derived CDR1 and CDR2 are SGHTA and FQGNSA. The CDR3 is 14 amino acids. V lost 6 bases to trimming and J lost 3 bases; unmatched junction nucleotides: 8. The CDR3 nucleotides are TGTGCCAGCAGAAGAGCGGGACGAGACTACGAGCAGTACTTC. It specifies CASRRAGRDYEQYF.

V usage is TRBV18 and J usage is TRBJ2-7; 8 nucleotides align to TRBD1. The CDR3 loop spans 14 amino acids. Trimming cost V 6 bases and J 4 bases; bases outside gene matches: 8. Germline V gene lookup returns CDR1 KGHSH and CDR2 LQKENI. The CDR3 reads CASSSGQGSYEQYF. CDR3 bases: TGTGCCAGCTCTTCAGGACAGGGTTCGTACGAGCAGTACTTC.

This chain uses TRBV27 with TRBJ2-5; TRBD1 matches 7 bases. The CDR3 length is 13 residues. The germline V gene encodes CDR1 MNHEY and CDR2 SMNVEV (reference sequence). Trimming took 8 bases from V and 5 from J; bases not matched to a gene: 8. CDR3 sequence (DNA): TGTGCCAGCTTGGACAGGTTGAGCGAGACCCAGTACTTC. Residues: CASLDRLSETQYF.

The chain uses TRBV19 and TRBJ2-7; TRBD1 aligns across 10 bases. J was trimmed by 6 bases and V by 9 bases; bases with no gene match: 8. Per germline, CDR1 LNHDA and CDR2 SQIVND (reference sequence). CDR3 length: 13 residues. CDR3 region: CASHDRGRREQYF. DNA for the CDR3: TGTGCCAGCCACGACAGGGGGCGTCGCGAGCAGTACTTC.

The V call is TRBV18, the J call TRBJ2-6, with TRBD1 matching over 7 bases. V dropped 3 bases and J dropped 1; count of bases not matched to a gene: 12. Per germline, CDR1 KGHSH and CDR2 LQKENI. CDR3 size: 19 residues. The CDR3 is CASSPLSLRGSSGANVLTF. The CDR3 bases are TGTGCCAGCTCACCCCTTAGTCTCAGGGGGAGTTCTGGGGCCAACGTCCTGACTTTC. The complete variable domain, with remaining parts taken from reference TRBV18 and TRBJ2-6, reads NAGVMQNPRHLVRRRGQEARLRCSPMKGHSHVYWYRQLPEEGLKFMVYLQKENIIDESGMPKERFSAEFPKEGPSILRIQQVVRGDSAAYFCASSPLSLRGSSGANVLTFGAGSRLTVL.

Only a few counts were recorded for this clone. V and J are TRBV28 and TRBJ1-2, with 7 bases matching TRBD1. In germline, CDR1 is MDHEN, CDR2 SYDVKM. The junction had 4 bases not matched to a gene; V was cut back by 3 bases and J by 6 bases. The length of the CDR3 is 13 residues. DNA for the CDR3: TGTGCCAGCAGTTTGGAGGGGGCTGATGGCTACACCTTC. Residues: CASSLEGADGYTF.

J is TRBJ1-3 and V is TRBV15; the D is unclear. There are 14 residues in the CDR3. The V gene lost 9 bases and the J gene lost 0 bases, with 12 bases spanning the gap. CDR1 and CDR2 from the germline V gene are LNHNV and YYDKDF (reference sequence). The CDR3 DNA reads TGTGCCACGGCGGCAGAGAGCTCTGGAAACACCATATATTTT. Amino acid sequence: CATAAESSGNTIYF.

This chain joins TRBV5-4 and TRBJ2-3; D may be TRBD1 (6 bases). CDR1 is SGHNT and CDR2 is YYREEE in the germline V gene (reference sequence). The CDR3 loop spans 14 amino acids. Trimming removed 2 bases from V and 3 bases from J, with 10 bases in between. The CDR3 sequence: CASSFYRETDTQYF. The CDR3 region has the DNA TGTGCCAGCAGCTTTTACAGGGAAACAGATACGCAGTATTTT.

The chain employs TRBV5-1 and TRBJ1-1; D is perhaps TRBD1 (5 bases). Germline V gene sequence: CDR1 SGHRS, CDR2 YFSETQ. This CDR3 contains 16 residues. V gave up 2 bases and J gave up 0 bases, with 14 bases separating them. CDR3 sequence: CASSLDRAHMNTEAFF. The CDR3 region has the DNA TGCGCCAGCAGCTTAGACAGAGCTCACATGAACACTGAAGCTTTCTTT.

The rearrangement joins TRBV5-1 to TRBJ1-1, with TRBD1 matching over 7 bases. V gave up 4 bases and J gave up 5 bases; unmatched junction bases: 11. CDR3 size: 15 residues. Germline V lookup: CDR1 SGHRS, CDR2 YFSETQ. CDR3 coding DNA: TGCGCCAGCAGCCCTGACAGGGCGCAGGGGACTGAAGCTTTCTTT. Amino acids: CASSPDRAQGTEAFF.

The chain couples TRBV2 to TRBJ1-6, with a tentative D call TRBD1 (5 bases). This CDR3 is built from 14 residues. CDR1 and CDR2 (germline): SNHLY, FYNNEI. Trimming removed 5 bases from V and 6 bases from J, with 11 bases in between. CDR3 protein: CASSLDRLNSPLHF. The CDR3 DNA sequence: TGTGCCAGCAGTCTCGACAGACTTAATTCACCCCTCCACTTT.

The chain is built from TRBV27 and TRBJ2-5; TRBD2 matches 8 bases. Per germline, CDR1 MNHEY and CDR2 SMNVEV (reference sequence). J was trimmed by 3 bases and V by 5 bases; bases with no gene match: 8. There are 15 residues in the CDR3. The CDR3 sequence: CASSPPGLAEETQYF. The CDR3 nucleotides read TGTGCCAGCAGTCCTCCTGGACTAGCAGAAGAGACCCAGTACTTC.

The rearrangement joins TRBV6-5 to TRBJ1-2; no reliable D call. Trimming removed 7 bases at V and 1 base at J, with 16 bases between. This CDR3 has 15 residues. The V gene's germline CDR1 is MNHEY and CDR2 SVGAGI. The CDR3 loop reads CASILDWNNNYGYTF. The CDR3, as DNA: TGTGCCAGCATCCTTGACTGGAACAATAACTATGGCTACACCTTC.

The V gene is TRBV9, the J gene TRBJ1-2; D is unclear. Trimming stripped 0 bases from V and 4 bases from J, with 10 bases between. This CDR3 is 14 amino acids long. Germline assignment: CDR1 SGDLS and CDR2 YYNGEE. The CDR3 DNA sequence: TGTGCCAGCAGCGTAGATCAGACGGGCTATGGCTACACCTTC. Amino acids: CASSVDQTGYGYTF.

The chain's CDR3 is CASSEGMTNAGDEQYF. As DNA, the CDR3 is TGTGCCAGCAGCGAGGGAATGACTAACGCGGGAGACGAGCAGTACTTC. The chain uses TRBV9 and TRBJ2-7; TRBD2 matches 7 bases. The CDR3 covers 16 residues. From germline, CDR1 is SGDLS and CDR2 YYNGEE. Trimming cost V 3 bases and J 5 bases; bases outside gene matches: 14.

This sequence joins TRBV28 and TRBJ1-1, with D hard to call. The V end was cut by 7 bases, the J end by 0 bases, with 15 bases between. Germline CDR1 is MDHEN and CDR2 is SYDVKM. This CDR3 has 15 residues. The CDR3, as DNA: TGTGCCAGCAAACCCGCCGACAAGGTGAACACTGAAGCTTTCTTT. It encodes CASKPADKVNTEAFF.

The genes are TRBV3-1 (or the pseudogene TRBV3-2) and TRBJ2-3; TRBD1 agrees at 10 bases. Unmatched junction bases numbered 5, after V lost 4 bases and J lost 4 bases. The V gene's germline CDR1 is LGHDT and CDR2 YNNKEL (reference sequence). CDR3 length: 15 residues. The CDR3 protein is CASSLWTGGADTQYF. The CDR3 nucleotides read TGTGCCAGCAGCCTTTGGACAGGGGGAGCAGATACGCAGTATTTT.